The 23 T cell receptor beta chains presented below share a single source sample, sequenced in a study of shared clonotypes between healthy human individuals. Clones were sequenced by immunoSEQ multiplex PCR, and TCRdb holds only the in-frame ones, with some missing. The repertoire holds some 2 million clones, with 85% to 95% as singletons. The source material was naive CD4+ T cells sorted from blood. Regarding subset: CD45RA+ positively selected. All receptors come from a man aged 18 to 35 in good health.

The chain joins TRBV2 to TRBJ2-5; the match to TRBD1 covers 7 bases. The CDR3 contains 15 residues. The J segment lost 5 bases and the V segment lost 3 bases, leaving 9 bases of the junction unmatched. CDR1 and CDR2 from the germline V gene are SNHLY and FYNNEI. The CDR3 DNA follows: TGTGCCAGCAGTGACCAAGGGACAGAAGTGGAGACCCAGTACTTC. It codes for CASSDQGTEVETQYF.

This chain links TRBV7-6 with TRBJ2-1; 7 bases match TRBD1. CDR3 length equals 15 residues. Germline V lookup: CDR1 SGHVS, CDR2 FNYEAQ. Trimming removed 1 base from V and 3 bases from J; junction bases left unmatched: 3. CDR3 sequence (DNA): TGTGCCAGCAGCTTAGGACAGGGAATCTACAATGAGCAGTTCTTC. Encoded protein: CASSLGQGIYNEQFF.

The CDR3 is CASGSANGYTF. CDR3 coding DNA: TGTGCCAGCGGGTCCGCTAATGGCTACACCTTC. V and J are TRBV6-5 and TRBJ1-2; D is unresolved. Trimming shortened V by 8 bases and J by 6 bases, and 10 bases separated the two germline ends. This CDR3 has 11 amino acids. The germline V gene encodes CDR1 MNHEY and CDR2 SVGAGI.

Notes on this clone: The sample carries other DNA sequences with the same CDR3. The rearrangement joins TRBV7-2 to TRBJ1-3; D call uncertain. The CDR3 is 14 residues long. Between the trimmed V and J ends, which lost 1 base and 0 bases, there was a span of 4 bases. CDR1 and CDR2 (germline): SGHTA, FQGNSA. CDR3 bases: TGTGCCAGCAGCTTAGGTATCTCTGGAAACACCATATATTTT. It yields the protein CASSLGISGNTIYF.

The chain combines TRBV7-9 with TRBJ2-2; no reliable D call. The CDR3 runs 17 residues. V was cut by 5 bases and J by 3 bases, with 19 bases left in between. Per germline, CDR1 SEHNR and CDR2 FQNEAQ (reference sequence). CDR3 in amino acids: CASSPRWIAGDTGELFF. DNA of the CDR3: TGTGCCAGCAGCCCCCGGTGGATAGCAGGAGACACCGGGGAGCTGTTTTTT.

Of note for this clone: Other DNA sequences of this sample code for an identical CDR3. This chain's CDR3 is CASSPPARTNTEAFF. CDR3 nucleotides: TGTGCCAGCTCACCACCGGCCAGAACGAACACTGAAGCTTTCTTT. The chain joins TRBV18 to TRBJ1-1; no clear D gene. This CDR3 comprises 15 residues. V dropped 0 bases and J dropped 1 base, with 9 bases sitting between them. Germline V gene lookup returns CDR1 KGHSH and CDR2 LQKENI.

V and J are TRBV5-6 and TRBJ2-1, with 13 bases matching TRBD2. This CDR3 comprises 15 residues. Germline V gene lookup returns CDR1 SGHDT and CDR2 YYEEEE. After removal of 5 bases from V and 6 bases from J, the junction contained 5 bases not matched to a gene. CDR3 sequence reads: CASRKRLAGGNEQFF. The DNA for the CDR3 is TGTGCCAGCAGGAAAAGACTAGCGGGAGGCAATGAGCAGTTCTTC.

The CDR3 coding sequence is TGTGCCAGCAGTGAAGATAAATCCAACAGGGGAAAACTGTTTTTT. Residues: CASSEDKSNRGKLFF. V and J are TRBV6-1 and TRBJ1-4; 7 nucleotides align to TRBD1. The CDR3 loop spans 15 amino acids. Germline V gene data show CDR1 as MNHNS and CDR2 as SASEGT. V shed 1 base and J 10 bases; nucleotides not matched to a gene: 9.

With respect to this clone: Other DNA sequences of this sample code for an identical CDR3. The genes are TRBV10-2 and TRBJ2-1, with D unclear. V lost 2 bases, J lost 9 bases, and 8 bases lay in between. Germline-derived CDR1 and CDR2 are WSHSY and SAAADI. The CDR3 loop spans 12 amino acids. The CDR3 spells CASSEGYGEQFF. CDR3 nucleotide sequence: TGCGCCAGCAGTGAGGGGTACGGTGAGCAGTTCTTC.

Comment on this clone: Other DNA sequences of this sample code for an identical CDR3. The chain is built from TRBV5-6 and TRBJ2-7, with D uncertain. The CDR3 runs 12 residues. Trimming stripped 2 bases from V and 0 bases from J, with 3 bases between. The germline V gene encodes CDR1 SGHDT and CDR2 YYEEEE. CDR3 bases: TGTGCCAGCAGCTTAAGCTCCTACGAGCAGTACTTC. Protein: CASSLSSYEQYF.

V is TRBV19 and J is TRBJ2-7; tentative D call: TRBD1 (6 bases). The V gene's germline CDR1 is LNHDA and CDR2 SQIVND (reference sequence). V lost 4 bases to trimming and J lost 4 bases, with 8 bases between them. The CDR3 runs to 12 residues. CDR3 bases: TGTGCCAGTAGTACTGGACAGTACGAGCAGTACTTC. It specifies CASSTGQYEQYF.

The gene calls are TRBV11-2 and TRBJ1-1; tentatively, D is TRBD1 (5 bases). Trimming shortened V by 4 bases and J by 7 bases, and 10 bases separated the two germline ends. The CDR3 runs to 12 residues. CDR1 is SGHAT and CDR2 is FQNNGV in the germline V gene. CDR3 in DNA: TGTGCCAGCAGCTCATCGGGGGTTGAAGCTTTCTTT. It codes for CASSSSGVEAFF.

V and J are TRBV5-4 and TRBJ1-1, with 7 bases identical to TRBD1. Trimming at V came to 7 bases and at J to 7 bases, leaving 7 bases not matched to a gene. CDR3 length: 12 residues. Germline CDR1 SGHNT, CDR2 YYREEE (reference sequence). CDR3 nucleotide sequence: TGTGCCAGCGTATCTGACAGGGATGAAGCTTTCTTT. This gives the protein CASVSDRDEAFF.

This chain uses TRBV7-2 with TRBJ1-2; D remains ambiguous. Trimming stripped 1 base from V and 5 bases from J, with 2 bases between. Germline CDR1 SGHTA, CDR2 FQGNSA. The CDR3 sequence is 11 residues long. CDR3 DNA: TGTGCCAGCAGCTTAGAATATGGCTACACCTTC. Translating gives CASSLEYGYTF.

Of note for this clone: The same CDR3 arises from other DNA sequences in this sample as well. This sequence joins TRBV2 and TRBJ2-7; D unclear. CDR3 size: 12 residues. Germline V gives CDR1 SNHLY, CDR2 FYNNEI. V gave up 8 bases and J gave up 0 bases, with 8 bases separating them. CDR3 nucleotide sequence: TGTGCCAGCTCAGGAGACTCCTACGAGCAGTACTTC. Amino acid sequence: CASSGDSYEQYF.

The V call is TRBV5-1, the J call TRBJ1-2, with TRBD1 matching over 10 bases. Germline CDR1 is SGHRS and CDR2 is YFSETQ. V lost 4 bases, J lost 7 bases, and 7 bases stayed unmatched. The CDR3 consists of 14 residues. CDR3 protein: CASSIEGQGIGYTF. CDR3 nucleotides: TGCGCCAGCAGCATAGAGGGACAGGGGATTGGCTACACCTTC. Full variable domain (rest looked up from reference TRBV5-1 and TRBJ1-2): KAGVTQTPRYLIKTRGQQVTLSCSPISGHRSVSWYQQTPGQGLQFLFEYFSETQRNKGNFPGRFSGRQFSNSRSEMNVSTLELGDSALYLCASSIEGQGIGYTFGSGTRLTVV.

The V gene is TRBV2, the J gene TRBJ2-5; 10 bases are shared with TRBD2. Trimming took 2 bases from V and 2 from J; bases not matched to a gene: 11. The CDR3 has 18 residues. The germline gives CDR1 SNHLY, CDR2 FYNNEI. The CDR3: CASSERASGGGGQETQYF. The CDR3 bases are TGTGCCAGCAGTGAACGGGCTAGCGGGGGAGGAGGGCAAGAGACCCAGTACTTC. The full variable domain, completed using reference TRBV2 and TRBJ2-5, is EPEVTQTPSHQVTQMGQEVILRCVPISNHLYFYWYRQILGQKVEFLVSFYNNEISEKSEIFDDQFSVERPDGSNFTLKIRSTKLEDSAMYFCASSERASGGGGQETQYFGPGTRLLVL.

The chain combines TRBV2 with TRBJ1-1, with D possibly matching TRBD1 (6 bases). The CDR3 spans 15 residues. Germline V gene data show CDR1 as SNHLY and CDR2 as FYNNEI. V was pared by 5 bases and J by 3 bases, with 16 bases between. This chain's CDR3 is CASSQRRTAYTEAFF. The CDR3 coding sequence is TGTGCCAGCAGTCAGAGACGGACAGCCTACACTGAAGCTTTCTTT.

V and J are TRBV4-3 and TRBJ1-4, with TRBD1 as a possible D gene (6 bases). This CDR3 comprises 15 residues. Germline CDR1 reads LGHNA; CDR2 reads YSLEER. V lost 3 bases to trimming and J lost 5 bases, with 13 bases between them. The CDR3 DNA is TGCGCCAGCAGCCAGGGGACAACTTCGAATGAAAAACTGTTTTTT. Translation: CASSQGTTSNEKLFF.

The chain joins TRBV11-2 to TRBJ2-7, with TRBD1 identical over 7 bases. This CDR3 contains 16 residues. Germline V gene sequence: CDR1 SGHAT, CDR2 FQNNGV. V dropped 1 base and J dropped 0; count of bases not matched to a gene: 6. CDR3 bases: TGTGCCAGCAGCTTAGGAGCCGGGACAGTCTCCTACGAGCAGTACTTC. This translates into CASSLGAGTVSYEQYF.

The V gene is TRBV9, the J gene TRBJ1-3; D gene ambiguous. CDR1 and CDR2 (germline): SGDLS, YYNGEE. The CDR3 consists of 14 residues. V lost 0 bases and J lost 3, with 7 bases in between. The chain's CDR3 is CASSVEAGGNTIYF. CDR3 nucleotides: TGTGCCAGCAGCGTAGAGGCGGGTGGAAACACCATATATTTT.

A word on this clone: Other DNA sequences from this sample encode an identical CDR3 as well. V is TRBV5-1 and J is TRBJ1-1, with D possibly TRBD1 on 6 matching bases. This CDR3 has 13 residues. V dropped 2 bases and J dropped 3 bases, with 8 bases sitting between them. The germline V gene encodes CDR1 SGHRS and CDR2 YFSETQ. The CDR3 loop reads CASSLGGDTEAFF. CDR3 coding DNA: TGCGCCAGCAGCTTAGGGGGAGACACTGAAGCTTTCTTT.

This clone was seen only once. Additional DNA sequences in this sample encode the identical CDR3. This chain links TRBV20-1 with TRBJ2-7; TRBD1 might be the D (5 bases). Trimming shortened V by 4 bases and J by 1 base, and 5 bases separated the two germline ends. Germline assignment: CDR1 DFQATT and CDR2 SNEGSKA (reference sequence). The CDR3 length is 11 residues. CDR3 coding DNA: TGCAGTGCTAAGGGGTCCTACGAGCAGTACTTC. This encodes CSAKGSYEQYF.